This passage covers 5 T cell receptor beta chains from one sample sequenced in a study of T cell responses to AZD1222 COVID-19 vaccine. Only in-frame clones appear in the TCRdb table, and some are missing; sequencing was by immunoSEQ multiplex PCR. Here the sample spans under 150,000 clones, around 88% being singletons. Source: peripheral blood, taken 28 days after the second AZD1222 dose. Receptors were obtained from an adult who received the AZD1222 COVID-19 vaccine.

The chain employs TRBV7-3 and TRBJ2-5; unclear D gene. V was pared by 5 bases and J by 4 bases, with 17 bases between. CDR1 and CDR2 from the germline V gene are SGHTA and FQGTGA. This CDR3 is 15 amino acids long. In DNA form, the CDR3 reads TGTGCCAGCAGCGTAAGCTCCCTCCCAGGAGAGACCCAGTACTTC. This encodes CASSVSSLPGETQYF.

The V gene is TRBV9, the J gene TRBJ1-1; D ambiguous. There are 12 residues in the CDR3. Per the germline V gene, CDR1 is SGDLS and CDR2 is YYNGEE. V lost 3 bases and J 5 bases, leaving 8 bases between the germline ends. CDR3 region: CASSAGRTEAFF. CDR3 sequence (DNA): TGTGCCAGCAGCGCTGGGCGGACTGAAGCTTTCTTT.

The CDR3 sequence is CASSPRDKVNTEAFF. CDR3 bases: TGTGCCAGCTCACCAAGGGACAAAGTGAACACTGAAGCTTTCTTT. V gene TRBV18 combines with J gene TRBJ1-1, with a tentative D call TRBD1 (6 bases). The CDR3 contains 15 residues. Between the trimmed V and J ends, which lost 2 bases and 0 bases, there was a span of 10 bases. Germline CDR1 and CDR2: KGHSH and LQKENI.

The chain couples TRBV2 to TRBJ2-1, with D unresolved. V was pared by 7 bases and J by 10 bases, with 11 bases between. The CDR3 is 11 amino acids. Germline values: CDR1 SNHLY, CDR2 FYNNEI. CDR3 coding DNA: TGTGCCAGCAATGGTCGGCGGGAGCAGTTCTTC. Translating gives CASNGRREQFF.

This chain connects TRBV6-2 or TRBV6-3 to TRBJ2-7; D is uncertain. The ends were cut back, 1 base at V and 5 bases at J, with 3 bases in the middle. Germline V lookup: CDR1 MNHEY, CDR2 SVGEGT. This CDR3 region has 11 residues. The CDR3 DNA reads TGTGCCAGCAGTTACTACCACGAGCAGTACTTC. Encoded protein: CASSYYHEQYF.